This TCR beta chain was sequenced during a study of blood T cell repertoires in COVID-19. About the study: The study drew acute and convalescent COVID-19 samples from the United States, Italy and Spain. T cells, B-cell-depleted T cells, or PBMCs supplied cDNA or gDNA.

Clones were sequenced by immunoSEQ multiplex PCR, and TCRdb holds only the in-frame ones, with some missing. The table shows approximately 90,000 clones, with 60% to 85% occurring only once. CDR1 is SNHLY, CDR2 FYNNEI, per germline. This CDR3 is 14 amino acids long. Trimming removed 5 bases from V and 3 bases from J; junction bases left unmatched: 2. The receptor was derived from a human donor in a cohort sampled during active COVID-19. Sequencing was done on a sample of peripheral blood. V is TRBV2 and J is TRBJ2-7; the match to TRBD2 covers 12 bases. The DNA of the CDR3 is TGTGCCAGCAGTTGGACTAGCGGGAACTACGAGCAGTACTTC. It encodes CASSWTSGNYEQYF. The complete variable domain, with remaining parts taken from reference TRBV2 and TRBJ2-7, reads EPEVTQTPSHQVTQMGQEVILRCVPISNHLYFYWYRQILGQKVEFLVSFYNNEISEKSEIFDDQFSVERPDGSNFTLKIRSTKLEDSAMYFCASSWTSGNYEQYFGPGTRLTVT.